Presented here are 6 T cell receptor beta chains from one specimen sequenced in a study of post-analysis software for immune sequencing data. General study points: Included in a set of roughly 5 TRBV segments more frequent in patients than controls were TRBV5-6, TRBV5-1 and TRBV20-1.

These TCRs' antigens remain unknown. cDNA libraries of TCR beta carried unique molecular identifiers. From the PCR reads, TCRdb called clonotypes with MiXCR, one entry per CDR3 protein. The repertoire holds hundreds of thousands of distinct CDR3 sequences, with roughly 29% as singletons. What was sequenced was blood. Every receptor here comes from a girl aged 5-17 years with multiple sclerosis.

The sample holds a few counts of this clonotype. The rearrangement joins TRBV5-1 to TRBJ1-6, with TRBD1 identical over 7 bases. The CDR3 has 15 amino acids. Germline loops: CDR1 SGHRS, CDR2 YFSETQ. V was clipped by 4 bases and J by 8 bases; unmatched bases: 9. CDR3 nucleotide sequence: TGCGCCAGCAGCGGACGGGACAGTCGGGATTCACCCCTCCACTTT. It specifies CASSGRDSRDSPLHF.

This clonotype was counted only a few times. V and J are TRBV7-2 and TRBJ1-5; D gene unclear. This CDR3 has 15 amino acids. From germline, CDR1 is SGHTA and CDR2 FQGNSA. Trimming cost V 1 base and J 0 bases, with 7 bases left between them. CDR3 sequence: CASSLGANSNQPQHF. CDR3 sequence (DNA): TGTGCCAGCAGCTTAGGGGCGAATAGCAATCAGCCCCAGCATTTT.

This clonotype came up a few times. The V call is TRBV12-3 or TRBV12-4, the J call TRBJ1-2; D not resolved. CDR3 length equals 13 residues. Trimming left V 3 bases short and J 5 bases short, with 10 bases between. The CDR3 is CASSFIGVYGYTF. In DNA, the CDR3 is TGTGCCAGCAGTTTTATCGGCGTTTATGGCTACACCTTC.

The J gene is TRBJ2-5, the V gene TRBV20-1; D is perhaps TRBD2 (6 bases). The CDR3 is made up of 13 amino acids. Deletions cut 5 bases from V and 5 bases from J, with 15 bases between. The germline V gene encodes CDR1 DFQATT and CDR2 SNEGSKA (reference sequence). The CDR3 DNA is TGCAGTGCTGTGACTAGGCCCCGGGAGACCCAGTACTTC. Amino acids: CSAVTRPRETQYF.

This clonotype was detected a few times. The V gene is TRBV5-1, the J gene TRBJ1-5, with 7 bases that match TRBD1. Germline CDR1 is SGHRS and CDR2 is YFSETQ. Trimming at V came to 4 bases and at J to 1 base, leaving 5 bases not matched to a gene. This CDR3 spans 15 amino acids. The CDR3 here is CASSLEGASNQPQHF. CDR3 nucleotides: TGCGCCAGCAGCCTCGAGGGGGCGAGCAATCAGCCCCAGCATTTT.

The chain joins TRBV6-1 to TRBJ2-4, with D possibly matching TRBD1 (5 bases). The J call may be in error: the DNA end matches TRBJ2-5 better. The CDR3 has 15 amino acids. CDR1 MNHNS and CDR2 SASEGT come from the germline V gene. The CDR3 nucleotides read TGTGCCAGCAGTCCAACAGGTGGCACCGGGGAGACCCAGTACTTC. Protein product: CASSPTGGTGETQYF.